The source of this T cell receptor (beta chain) is a study of T cells in Graves' hyperthyroidism and ophthalmopathy. Findings and limits, study-wide: Most thyroid clonotypes with frequency above 0.001 were detected in blood. Ophthalmopathy was model-predicted a median about 6.9 months pre-onset.

Germline V lookup: CDR1 LNHDA, CDR2 SQIVND (reference sequence). This CDR3 is 10 amino acids long. Between the trimmed V and J ends, which lost 11 bases and 6 bases, there was a span of 7 bases. RNA transcripts were the template for amplifying TCR beta CDR3 regions. The primer set for the first-round RT-PCR of the TCR CDR3 was HTBI. MiXCR, applied by TCRdb to the multiplex PCR reads, yields one record per CDR3 protein. The sample includes around 620,000 distinct CDR3 sequences, roughly 46% of them seen just once. Uncontrolled infection, other autoimmune disease, pregnancy or lactation led to exclusion. Diagnoses were made from clinical symptoms, serum measures (thyroxine and TRAb), thyroid ultrasound and orbital computed tomography. This clonotype showed up many times. Its antigen is undetermined.

Material for sequencing was peripheral blood or thyroid tissue (not recorded which). This chain links TRBV19 with TRBJ2-2; D call uncertain. This TCR came from an adult woman with Graves' disease, either hyperthyroidism or ophthalmopathy (not recorded which). As DNA, the CDR3 is TGTGCCGGCCCAGCCGGGGAGCTGTTTTTT. Protein product: CAGPAGELFF.